This TCR beta chain appears in the sequencing data of a study of shared clonotypes between healthy human individuals (dated by TCRdb to about 2020). About the investigation overall: Two women and a few men aged 18 to 49 years were included in the cohort. Per donor, three plates each were used for CD4 naive and CD4 memory, two for CD8 naive, and one for CD8 memory. To estimate repertoire size and how much clonotype sharing occurs between individuals, the study deeply sequenced the blood TCR repertoires of about 5 healthy adults. To increase sequencing depth and limit assay-specific biases, TCR repertoire library preparation and sequencing were carried out by different laboratories using diverse techniques. Per donor, leukapheresis produced somewhere between about 0.94 and 9 billion PBMCs. The investigation overall reported the following: Larger estimated clonotype richness was generally found for naive subsets than for memory subsets. Based on pairwise subsampling, the degree of clonotype sharing among donors was expected to be affected by sequencing depth. Incomplete sequencing was indicated by rarefaction of sorted-subset datasets, despite the large sequencing depth. Compared with non-shared clonotypes, clonotypes shared by all four sorted-subset donors had higher generation probabilities. Sampling was restricted to blood, and TCR repertoires in tissues likely differ from the TCR repertoires found in blood. Because the study included only a small number of donors, the genetic and exposure-history diversity represented was limited. Sharing across a handful of donors was observed for around 5% of naive CD4, less than 4% of naive CD8, about 2.5% of memory CD4, and around 0.4% of memory CD8 clonotypes.

A note on this clone: The antigen this receptor binds is unknown. Base-call qualities are not available, and no considerably larger clone is one nucleotide away.

CD8 naive samples consisted of CD45RO-negative cells that were positively selected for CCR7, yielding a CD45RA+CCR7+ population without TemRA cells. Donors were healthy HIV-negative adults with no recently reported acute infections or vaccinations. Only Caucasian adults living in Nashville, Tennessee, USA were represented among the donors. Blood was obtained by leukapheresis, after which PBMCs were separated by Ficoll-Histopaque density gradient centrifugation and cryopreserved in liquid nitrogen vapor phase. Purity and quantity of every magnetically sorted T cell population were checked by analytical flow cytometry. Each sorted fraction had its genomic DNA isolated and then quantified by UV absorbance on a Nanodrop 2000c. Using the deep immunoSEQ assay, TCR CDR3 regions were amplified from genomic DNA by multiplex PCR. Genomic DNA extracted from each cell subset was distributed evenly over all wells of several immunoSEQ 96-well plates, and each plate served as one replicate. For sorted subsets, roughly 200 ng of genomic DNA, equivalent to around 30,000 T cell genomes, went into each replicate PCR. Purified libraries were quantified with a Qubit 3.0 fluorometer, sized on a Bioanalyzer 2100, and re-quantified with the KAPA Library Quantification kit. Every immunoSEQ 96-well plate was sequenced on a separate single-read 150-cycle Illumina NextSeq 550 flow cell. Turning to the authors' computational methods: Because the immunoSEQ output held only junctional sequences and lacked quality scores, the filtering could not match the filtering applied to full-length reads. Sequences were annotated with PyIR, a Python wrapper for IgBLAST v1.9, and V/J genes and CDR3 were assigned using IMGT germline references. Reads with weak V/J assignments (E-value above 1e-6), missing CDR3, stop codons, out-of-frame junctions, or ambiguous translated residues were removed. A V3J clonotype was defined by an identical inferred V gene, J gene, and CDR3 amino acid sequence. Percentage overlap between repertoires was calculated by dividing the number of shared unique clonotypes by the size of the smaller repertoire. RTK rarefaction, the Chao1 estimator, and Recon v2.1 estimates of unobserved clonotypes were used to assess repertoire richness. Generation probabilities were computed with OLGA for all TCRbeta clonotypes obtained by the gDNA method from a few donors. TCRdb re-hosts the immuneACCESS table, in-frame sequences only. Its copies lack some clones; in the studies checked, an unresolved V gene accounts for under half of them, and the cause for the rest is not known. That table furnishes V, J and clone size, whereas the DNA furnished D and trimming. This sample holds more than 550,000 clones; about 90% were observed only once. The biggest ten clones account for nearly 25% of the sample.

CDR1 and CDR2 were assigned from the germline V gene as SGHVS and FNYEAQ. Unmatched junction bases come to 9, with V trimmed by 5 bases and J by 7 bases. The CDR3 contains 16 residues, cysteine and phenylalanine counted. Kept here is only the CDR3 DNA, which spans 48 bases and is read in frame from base 1. The material sequenced was naive CD8+ T cells sorted from blood. The intended sense of this specimen's cell subset or site label: CD45RA+CCR7+. The chain is encoded by TRBV7-6 joined to TRBJ2-2; 11 nucleotides in the junction match TRBD2. The origin of this receptor is a man aged 25 to 40 in good health. Read as DNA, the sequence is TGTGCCAGCAGCCTTAGCGGGAGGGCCTTAAGCGGGGAGCTGTTTTTT. Its protein product is CASSLSGRALSGELFF.